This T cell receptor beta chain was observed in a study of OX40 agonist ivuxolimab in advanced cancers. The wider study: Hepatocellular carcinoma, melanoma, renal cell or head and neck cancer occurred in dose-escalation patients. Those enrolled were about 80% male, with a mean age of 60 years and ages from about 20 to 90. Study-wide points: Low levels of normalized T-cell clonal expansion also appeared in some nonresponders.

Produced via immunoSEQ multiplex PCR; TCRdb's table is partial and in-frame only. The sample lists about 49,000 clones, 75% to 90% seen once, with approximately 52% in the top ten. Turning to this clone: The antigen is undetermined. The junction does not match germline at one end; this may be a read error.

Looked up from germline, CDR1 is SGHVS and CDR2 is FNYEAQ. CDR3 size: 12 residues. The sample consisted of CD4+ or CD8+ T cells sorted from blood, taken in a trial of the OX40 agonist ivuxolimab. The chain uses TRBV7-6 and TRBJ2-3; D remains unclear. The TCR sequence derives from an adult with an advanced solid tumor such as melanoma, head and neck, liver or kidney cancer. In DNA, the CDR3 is TGTGCCAGCAGCTTACGGGCAGACACGCAGTATTTT. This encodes CASSLRADTQYF.